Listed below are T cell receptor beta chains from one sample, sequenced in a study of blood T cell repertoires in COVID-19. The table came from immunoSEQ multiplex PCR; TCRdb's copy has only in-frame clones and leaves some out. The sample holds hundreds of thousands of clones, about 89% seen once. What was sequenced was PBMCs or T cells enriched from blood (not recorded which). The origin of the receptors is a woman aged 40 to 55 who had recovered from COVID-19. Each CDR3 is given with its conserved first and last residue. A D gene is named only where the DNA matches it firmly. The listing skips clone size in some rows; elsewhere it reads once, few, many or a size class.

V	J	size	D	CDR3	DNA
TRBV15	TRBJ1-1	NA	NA	CATSSLPSTEAFF	TGTGCCACCAGCAGTCTCCCGAGCACTGAAGCTTTCTTT
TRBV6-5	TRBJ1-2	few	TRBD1	CASRRDRVGYTF	TGTGCCAGCAGGAGGGACAGGGTTGGCTACACCTTC
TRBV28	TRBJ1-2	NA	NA	CASSLEKGLGGYTF	TGTGCCAGCAGTTTAGAAAAGGGGTTGGGTGGCTACACCTTC
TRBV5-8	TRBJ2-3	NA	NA	CASSPGIDTQYF	TGTGCCAGCAGCCCCGGTATAGATACGCAGTATTTT
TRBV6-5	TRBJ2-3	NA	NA	CASSLMTSTDTQYF	TGTGCCAGCAGTTTAATGACTAGCACAGATACGCAGTATTTT
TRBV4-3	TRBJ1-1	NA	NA	CASSQDITLNTEAFF	TGCGCCAGCAGCCAAGATATCACTTTGAACACTGAAGCTTTCTTT
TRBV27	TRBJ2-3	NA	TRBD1	CASSFAGGATDTQYF	TGTGCCAGCAGTTTCGCAGGGGGCGCGACAGATACGCAGTATTTT
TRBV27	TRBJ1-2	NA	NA	CASSLTQNYGYTF	TGTGCCAGCAGTTTAACACAGAACTATGGCTACACCTTC
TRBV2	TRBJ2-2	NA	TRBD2	CASRVTSGSSGELFF	TGTGCCAGCAGGGTGACTAGCGGGAGTTCCGGGGAGCTGTTTTTT
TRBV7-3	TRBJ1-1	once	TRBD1	CASSRDSLPENTEAFF	TGTGCCAGCAGCCGGGACAGCCTACCCGAGAACACTGAAGCTTTCTTT
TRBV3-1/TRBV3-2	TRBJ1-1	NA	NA	CASSPPGFSSRAFF	TGTGCCAGCAGCCCACCGGGATTCTCCTCAAGAGCTTTCTTT
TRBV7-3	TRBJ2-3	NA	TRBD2	CASSLTPSGGIDTQYF	TGTGCCAGCAGCTTAACTCCCAGCGGGGGTATAGATACGCAGTATTTT
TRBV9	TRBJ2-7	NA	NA	CASSERAGPTYEQYF	TGTGCCAGCAGCGAGAGGGCGGGGCCGACCTACGAGCAGTACTTC
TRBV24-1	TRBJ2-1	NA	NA	CATSDLDNGSNEQFF	TGTGCCACCAGTGATCTGGACAACGGTAGTAATGAGCAGTTCTTC
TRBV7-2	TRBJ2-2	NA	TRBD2	CASSPLAGRNTGELFF	TGTGCCAGCAGCCCTCTAGCGGGGAGGAACACCGGGGAGCTGTTTTTT
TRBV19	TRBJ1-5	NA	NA	CASTTRGGSNQPQHF	TGTGCCAGTACCACAAGGGGTGGGAGCAATCAGCCCCAGCATTTT
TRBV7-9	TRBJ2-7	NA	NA	CASETLWAQQYF	TGTGCCAGCGAAACCCTCTGGGCACAGCAGTACTTC
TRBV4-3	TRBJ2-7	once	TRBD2	CASSQVSSGVYEQYF	TGCGCCAGCAGCCAAGTCTCTAGCGGGGTCTACGAGCAGTACTTC
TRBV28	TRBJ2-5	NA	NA	CASSRTVQETQYF	TGTGCCAGCAGCAGGACAGTCCAAGAGACCCAGTACTTC
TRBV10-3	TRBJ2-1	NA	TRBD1	CAISPGQVYNEQFF	TGTGCCATCAGTCCGGGACAGGTGTACAATGAGCAGTTCTTC
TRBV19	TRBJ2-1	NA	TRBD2	CASSILGTSGRGWDNEQFF	TGTGCCAGTAGTATCCTCGGGACTAGCGGGAGAGGTTGGGACAATGAGCAGTTCTTC
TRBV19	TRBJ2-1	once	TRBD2	CASTPDGGSFYNEQFF	TGTGCCAGTACCCCGGATGGCGGGAGTTTCTACAATGAGCAGTTCTTC
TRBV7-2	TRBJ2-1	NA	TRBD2	CASSLGGLAGSNEQFF	TGTGCCAGCAGCTTAGGGGGTCTAGCGGGGTCCAATGAGCAGTTCTTC
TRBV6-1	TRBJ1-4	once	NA	CASSERGTEKLFF	TGTGCCAGCAGTGAAAGGGGGACCGAAAAACTGTTTTTT
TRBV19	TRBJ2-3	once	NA	CASSNWARRGSTDTQYF	TGTGCCAGTAGTAATTGGGCCAGGAGGGGTTCCACAGATACGCAGTATTTT
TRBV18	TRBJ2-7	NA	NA	CASSPPGGARSYEQYF	TGTGCCAGCTCACCACCGGGTGGGGCGAGGTCCTACGAGCAGTACTTC
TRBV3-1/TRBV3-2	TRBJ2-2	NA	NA	CASTWDKGWELFF	TGTGCCAGCACCTGGGACAAGGGTTGGGAGCTGTTTTTT
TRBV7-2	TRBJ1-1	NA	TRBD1	CASSPGTANTEAFF	TGTGCCAGCAGCCCAGGGACAGCAAACACTGAAGCTTTCTTT
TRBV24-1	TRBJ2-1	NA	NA	CATTTGSYNEQFF	TGTGCCACCACGACAGGCTCCTACAATGAGCAGTTCTTC
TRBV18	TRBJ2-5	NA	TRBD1	CASSPPTGWEKETQYF	TGTGCCAGCTCACCCCCGACAGGGTGGGAAAAAGAGACCCAGTACTTC
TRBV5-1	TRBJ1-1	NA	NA	CASSTGQNTEAFF	TGCGCCAGCAGCACAGGACAGAACACTGAAGCTTTCTTT
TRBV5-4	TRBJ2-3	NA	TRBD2	CASSPPGLAGVTDTQYF	TGTGCCAGCAGCCCCCCGGGACTAGCGGGGGTCACAGATACGCAGTATTTT
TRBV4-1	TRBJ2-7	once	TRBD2	CASSQDMAGETYEQYF	TGCGCCAGCAGCCAAGATATGGCGGGAGAGACCTACGAGCAGTACTTC
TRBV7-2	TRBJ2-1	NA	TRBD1	CASSLLTGVDEQFF	TGTGCCAGCAGCTTACTTACAGGGGTGGATGAGCAGTTCTTC
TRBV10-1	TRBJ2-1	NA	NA	CAPKSIARQFF	TGCGCCCCCAAGTCCATCGCCAGGCAGTTCTTC
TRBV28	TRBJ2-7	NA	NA	CASSLRSYEQYF	TGTGCCAGCAGTTTACGCTCCTACGAGCAGTACTTC
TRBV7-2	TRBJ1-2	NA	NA	CASSPRGIYGYTF	TGTGCCAGCAGCCCCAGGGGCATCTATGGCTACACCTTC
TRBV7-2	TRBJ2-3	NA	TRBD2	CASSLVWISGGARDTQYF	TGTGCCAGCAGCTTGGTATGGATTAGCGGGGGGGCCAGAGATACGCAGTATTTT